What follows are 21 T cell receptor beta chains derived from one specimen sequenced in a study of T cell responses to AZD1222 COVID-19 vaccine. Some clones are missing from TCRdb's copy, which holds only in-frame ones; the method was immunoSEQ multiplex PCR. This sample has 100,000 to 150,000 clones, with roughly 93% found just once. Sequenced material: peripheral blood, taken 28 days after the second AZD1222 dose. These receptors originate from an adult who received the AZD1222 COVID-19 vaccine.

The CDR3 region is CASSYRLAGITDTQYF. The CDR3 DNA reads as TGTGCCAGCAGTTATAGACTAGCGGGAATCACAGATACGCAGTATTTT. The rearrangement links TRBV6-5 to TRBJ2-3; 11 bases line up with TRBD2. This CDR3 comprises 16 residues. The germline V gene encodes CDR1 MNHEY and CDR2 SVGAGI. Losses at the gene ends were 3 bases for V and 2 bases for J; bases not matched to a gene: 4.

This clone was recorded once. The chain carries TRBV6-5 and TRBJ2-3; D may be TRBD1 (6 bases). The CDR3 sequence is 14 residues long. Germline CDR1 MNHEY, CDR2 SVGAGI. V lost 5 bases and J 2 bases, leaving 11 bases between the germline ends. The CDR3 spells CASSRQETTDTQYF. The CDR3 region has the DNA TGTGCCAGCAGTCGACAGGAGACCACAGATACGCAGTATTTT.

The V and J genes are TRBV2 and TRBJ2-7, with 10 bases identical to TRBD1. The germline CDR1 and CDR2 sequences are SNHLY and FYNNEI. The V segment lost 6 bases and the J segment 0 bases; nucleotides outside the gene matches: 2. CDR3 size: 14 residues. This CDR3 reads CASRDRGGSYEQYF. The DNA of the CDR3 is TGTGCCAGCAGGGACAGGGGGGGCTCCTACGAGCAGTACTTC. Using reference TRBV2 and TRBJ2-7 for the parts outside the CDR3, the full variable domain is EPEVTQTPSHQVTQMGQEVILRCVPISNHLYFYWYRQILGQKVEFLVSFYNNEISEKSEIFDDQFSVERPDGSNFTLKIRSTKLEDSAMYFCASRDRGGSYEQYFGPGTRLTVT.

The rearrangement joins TRBV7-3 to TRBJ2-3; 7 bases are shared with TRBD2. V lost 1 base to trimming and J lost 5 bases; unmatched junction nucleotides: 6. The CDR3 has 15 amino acids. Germline V gene lookup returns CDR1 SGHTA and CDR2 FQGTGA. CDR3 region: CASSLMAGEIDTQYF. For the CDR3, the DNA is TGTGCCAGCAGCTTAATGGCGGGAGAAATAGATACGCAGTATTTT.

The chain recombines TRBV2 with TRBJ2-7; TRBD2 agrees at 11 bases. V shed 5 bases and J 2 bases; nucleotides not matched to a gene: 5. The CDR3 sequence is 15 residues long. The germline V gene encodes CDR1 SNHLY and CDR2 FYNNEI. Here the CDR3 reads CASSPSGGSPYEQYF. Written as DNA, the CDR3 is TGTGCCAGCAGTCCTAGCGGGGGGAGTCCCTACGAGCAGTACTTC. Looking up the rest from reference TRBV2 and TRBJ2-7 gives the full variable domain: EPEVTQTPSHQVTQMGQEVILRCVPISNHLYFYWYRQILGQKVEFLVSFYNNEISEKSEIFDDQFSVERPDGSNFTLKIRSTKLEDSAMYFCASSPSGGSPYEQYFGPGTRLTVT.

The rearrangement links TRBV24-1 to TRBJ2-7; 10 bases are a match to TRBD1. Unmatched junction bases numbered 6, after V lost 0 bases and J lost 2 bases. CDR3 length: 17 residues. Per the germline V gene, CDR1 is KGHDR and CDR2 is SFDVKD. The CDR3 is CATSDLAGGQGTYEQYF. CDR3 DNA sequence: TGTGCCACCAGTGATTTGGCGGGGGGACAGGGGACCTACGAGCAGTACTTC.

The J gene is TRBJ1-3, the V gene TRBV6-5, with unresolved D. The CDR3 runs 15 residues. Trimming removed 2 bases at V and 0 bases at J, with 8 bases between. Germline V gene lookup returns CDR1 MNHEY and CDR2 SVGAGI. CDR3 protein: CASSYRWSSGNTIYF. CDR3 coding DNA: TGTGCCAGCAGTTACCGGTGGAGCTCTGGAAACACCATATATTTT.

The DNA of the CDR3 is TGTGCCAGCAGTTTATTGTGGTCCACTGAAGCTTTCTTT. It codes for CASSLLWSTEAFF. The chain joins TRBV27 to TRBJ1-1, with D unresolved. Deletions cut 1 base from V and 4 bases from J, with 7 bases between. The CDR3 totals 13 residues. Germline loops: CDR1 MNHEY, CDR2 SMNVEV (reference sequence).

V and J are TRBV19 and TRBJ1-1; D remains unclear. This CDR3 comprises 13 residues. Trimming left V 5 bases short and J 3 bases short, with 10 bases between. Germline CDR1 is LNHDA and CDR2 is SQIVND (reference sequence). As DNA, the CDR3 is TGTGCCAGTAGTCAATTGAGGGACACTGAAGCTTTCTTT. Translating it yields CASSQLRDTEAFF.

This clone came up once. This chain links TRBV5-1 with TRBJ2-1; unclear D gene. From germline, CDR1 is SGHRS and CDR2 YFSETQ. The CDR3 runs to 15 residues. The germline V and J ends were trimmed by 0 bases and 2 bases, with 9 bases remaining between them. The CDR3 loop reads CASSLATGTYNEQFF. The CDR3 DNA reads TGCGCCAGCAGCTTGGCAACCGGCACCTACAATGAGCAGTTCTTC.

The J gene is TRBJ1-5, the V gene TRBV7-8, with 9 bases lining up with TRBD1. This CDR3 region has 15 residues. CDR1 SGHVS and CDR2 FQNEAQ come from the germline V gene. With 6 bases clipped from V and 9 bases from J, the junction kept 12 bases outside the gene matches. Here the CDR3 DNA reads TGTGCCAGCAGACCGGGGGGACAGGGCCGGGGGCCCCAGCATTTT. This codes for CASRPGGQGRGPQHF.

The chain employs TRBV24-1 and TRBJ2-1; D gene uncertain. The CDR3 loop spans 11 amino acids. Germline V CDR1 and CDR2: KGHDR, SFDVKD. Trimming removed 9 bases from V and 5 bases from J, with 7 bases in between. CDR3 region: CATGRNNEQFF. The CDR3 coding sequence is TGTGCCACCGGCAGGAACAATGAGCAGTTCTTC.

The CDR3 loop reads CASSIDPSGANVLTF. As DNA, the CDR3 is TGTGCCAGCAGCATAGACCCCTCTGGGGCCAACGTCCTGACTTTC. The chain carries TRBV28 and TRBJ2-6, with D hard to call. The CDR3 is made up of 15 amino acids. V lost 6 bases and J 0 bases, leaving 9 bases between the germline ends. The germline V gene has CDR1 MDHEN and CDR2 SYDVKM.

The rearrangement uses TRBV11-3 and TRBJ2-7, with 7 bases matching TRBD2. The V segment lost 8 bases and the J segment 2 bases; nucleotides outside the gene matches: 18. This CDR3 spans 17 amino acids. In germline, CDR1 is SGHNT, CDR2 YENEEA. Here the CDR3 reads CASARHQGGSRTYEQYF. CDR3 sequence (DNA): TGTGCCAGCGCACGACATCAGGGCGGGAGTAGAACCTACGAGCAGTACTTC.

The chain has TRBV29-1 and TRBJ2-6, with D unclear. The CDR3 loop spans 12 amino acids. Per the germline V gene, CDR1 is SQVTM and CDR2 is ANQGSEA. The ends were cut back, 7 bases at V and 1 base at J, with 5 bases in the middle. The CDR3 DNA reads TGCAGCGCCTTTTCTGGGGCCAACGTCCTGACTTTC. Protein product: CSAFSGANVLTF.

Concerning this clone: Other DNA sequences from this sample encode an identical CDR3 as well. The rearrangement uses TRBV5-1 and TRBJ1-2; a possible D gene is TRBD1 (5 bases). CDR3 length: 14 residues. V lost 0 bases and J 2 bases, leaving 8 bases between the germline ends. CDR1 SGHRS and CDR2 YFSETQ come from the germline V gene. CDR3 DNA: TGCGCCAGCAGCTTGGGAACAGGAAACTATGGCTACACCTTC. This sequence encodes CASSLGTGNYGYTF.

V usage is TRBV5-1 and J usage is TRBJ2-7, with TRBD2 matching over 8 bases. The CDR3 runs to 16 residues. Germline-derived CDR1 and CDR2 are SGHRS and YFSETQ. Germline trimming cut 1 base from V and 2 bases from J; bases unmatched to any gene: 8. DNA for the CDR3: TGCGCCAGCAGCTTGCGGAGCGGGAGTGCCCCCTACGAGCAGTACTTC. Protein sequence: CASSLRSGSAPYEQYF.

The chain links TRBV5-1 to TRBJ2-1; possibly TRBD2 for D (6 bases). CDR3 length equals 11 residues. Germline V CDR1 and CDR2: SGHRS, YFSETQ. With 2 bases removed from V and 12 bases from J, the gap between germline ends came to 9 bases. The CDR3 loop reads CASSFELAQFF. As DNA, the CDR3 is TGCGCCAGCAGCTTTGAACTAGCGCAGTTCTTC.

The rearrangement links TRBV6-6 to TRBJ1-2, with TRBD1 identical over 7 bases. Trimming at V came to 6 bases and at J to 4 bases, leaving 8 bases not matched to a gene. CDR3 length: 14 residues. From germline, CDR1 is MNHNY and CDR2 SVGAGI (reference sequence). The chain's CDR3 is CASSFHQGGYGYTF. CDR3 DNA: TGTGCCAGCAGCTTCCACCAGGGGGGCTATGGCTACACCTTC.

The V call is TRBV6-5, the J call TRBJ1-3; D might be TRBD1 (6 bases). Germline V gives CDR1 MNHEY, CDR2 SVGAGI. The CDR3 is 12 residues long. V was pared by 8 bases and J by 7 bases, with 12 bases between. The CDR3 loop is CASATDRNTIYF. DNA for the CDR3: TGTGCCAGCGCTACCGACAGGAACACCATATATTTT.

V and J are TRBV2 and TRBJ2-1; 11 bases match TRBD2. Per germline, CDR1 SNHLY and CDR2 FYNNEI. This CDR3 has 15 residues. Losses at the gene ends were 6 bases for V and 6 bases for J; bases not matched to a gene: 7. The CDR3 region is CASRSGTSGPNEQFF. The CDR3, as DNA: TGTGCCAGCAGGTCCGGGACTAGCGGACCCAATGAGCAGTTCTTC.